The source of this TCR beta chain is a study of T-cell reconstitution after alpha-beta-depleted transplantation in children. The study's findings and limits: Reports say that about two months after transplant, the alpha-beta T cells came out of several hundred graft clones that had expanded.

The CDR3 consists of 19 residues. Between the trimmed V and J ends, which lost 7 bases and 1 base, there was a span of 26 bases. With regard to this clonotype: Its antigen is undetermined.

The TCRbeta library incorporated unique molecular identifiers. TCRdb recomputed calls from the PCR reads with MiXCR, one row per CDR3 protein. The table lists 450,000 to 550,000 distinct CDR3 sequences, about an eighth of them singletons, with 11% to 15% in the top ten. This clonotype was sampled from a female patient aged 2-9 years who had a stem cell transplant for aplastic anemia, so the T cells may come from the graft donor. Specimen: PBMCs, mostly from graft donor cells, collected 180 days after TCRalphabeta/CD19-depleted stem cell transplant. The chain couples TRBV12-3 or TRBV12-4 to TRBJ1-5; maybe TRBD1 (6 bases). The CDR3 sequence: CASTTGRDFISGSNQPQHF. CDR3 bases: TGTGCCAGCACTACAGGGCGGGACTTTATTTCAGGGAGCAATCAGCCCCAGCATTTT.